A selection of T cell receptor beta chains follows, all from one sample in a study of cytomegalovirus exposure and HLA in healthy donors. Clones were read by immunoSEQ multiplex PCR, and TCRdb kept only the in-frame ones, dropping some. The sample lists approximately 150,000 clones; about 89% were seen once. The sample comprised PBMCs. The receptors stem from a woman aged 18-29 years in good health and CMV-seropositive. Both conserved end residues are part of each CDR3. Each record gives: J gene, V gene, CDR3 protein.

TRBJ2-3 | TRBV5-8 | CASTPGLAVLTDTQYF
TRBJ1-2 | TRBV4-2 | CASSQGDGYTF
TRBJ2-2 | TRBV1 | CTSSQDAPDRPRSRLNTGELFF
TRBJ2-5 | TRBV7-2 | CASSSGQGRNF
TRBJ2-1 | TRBV5-4 | CASSLAPRRSSYNEQFF
TRBJ1-2 | TRBV30 | CAWKQGGGYTF
TRBJ2-5 | TRBV15 | CATSRAPGLAGEVKETQYF
TRBJ1-6 | TRBV2 | CASSTEQGRRSPLHF
TRBJ2-7 | TRBV5-4 | CASSLLSLAGGSSYEQYF
TRBJ2-1 | TRBV11-3 | CASSLRQHNEQFF
TRBJ1-4 | TRBV19 | CASSAYRGVREKLFF
TRBJ1-2 | TRBV5-8 | CASSTGQGFFSGYTF
TRBJ2-1 | TRBV28 | CASSPGPAGPSFYNEQFF
TRBJ1-1 | TRBV5-1 | CASSRRQGTEAFF
TRBJ2-7 | TRBV19 | CASSRTQGSYEQYF
TRBJ2-7 | TRBV13 | CASSFNGAGGSSYEQYF
TRBJ1-2 | TRBV5-1 | CASSLEVPGGNYGYTF
TRBJ2-2 | TRBV7-6 | CASSPFDTYTGELFF
TRBJ2-3 | TRBV5-6 | CASSSPGQGGTDTQYF
TRBJ1-2 | TRBV2 | CASSPRTGSLYGYTF
TRBJ1-3 | TRBV5-1 | CASSALLQGSGNTIYF
TRBJ2-1 | TRBV4-3 | CASSQEGGSLYEQFF
TRBJ1-5 | TRBV15 | CATSTDRGKNQPQHF
TRBJ1-5 | TRBV23-1 | CASSQSNGGGRQPQHF
TRBJ2-7 | TRBV11-2 | CASSLSGQDFYEQYF
TRBJ2-3 | TRBV28 | CASSFWTSEGISSTDTQYF
TRBJ2-1 | TRBV9 | CASSVGQGDNEQFF
TRBJ1-2 | TRBV6-1 | CASSEGPYYRGYTF
TRBJ2-3 | TRBV2 | CASSEVGGSTDTQYF
TRBJ2-3 | TRBV28 | CASSFSGQGTDTQYF
TRBJ2-2 | TRBV28 | CASSLLGRATGELFF
TRBJ2-5 | TRBV7-9 | CASSPLPAGERPQYF
TRBJ1-5 | TRBV7-2 | CASSLAGAGNQPQHF
TRBJ1-2 | TRBV28 | CASTTGQVYGYTF
TRBJ1-3 | TRBV7-9 | CASSFTGGSSGNTIYF
TRBJ1-3 | TRBV5-1 | CASSYQDREVDTIYF
TRBJ2-7 | TRBV6-5 | CASSRTGQGAGEQYF
TRBJ1-1 | TRBV9 | CASSVAPGTEAFF
TRBJ2-1 | TRBV28 | CASRGRRSYNEQFF
TRBJ2-2 | TRBV7-7 | CASSSGTGSTGELFF
TRBJ2-7 | TRBV14 | CASSPRLRDRGAGEQYF
TRBJ2-7 | TRBV28 | CASSSNRDSYEQYF
TRBJ2-7 | TRBV20-1 | CSARDGRAQYF
TRBJ1-2 | TRBV15 | CATSRTTALANYGYTF
TRBJ2-7 | TRBV19 | CASSIAGQGRRNEQYF
TRBJ1-4 | TRBV18 | CASSPRFLGGTDNEKLFF
TRBJ2-5 | TRBV30 | CAWKGTRIFQETQYF
TRBJ2-3 | TRBV5-1 | CASSPRQKREISTDTQYF
TRBJ2-3 | TRBV9 | CASPGGWRTDTQYF
TRBJ1-2 | TRBV4-2 | CASSQDLQGNYGYTF
TRBJ1-3 | TRBV4-1 | CASSQVGVGGLSGNTIYF
TRBJ2-1 | TRBV6-1 | CASSVMDRVYNEQFF
TRBJ2-1 | TRBV7-2 | CASSADQGGYNEQFF
TRBJ1-2 | TRBV29-1 | CSVAASADGYTF
TRBJ1-1 | TRBV14 | CASSQVRTTEAFF
TRBJ2-3 | TRBV7-9 | CASSSRGGGLSTDTQYF
TRBJ2-7 | TRBV29-1 | CSVRRRLAPSYEQYF